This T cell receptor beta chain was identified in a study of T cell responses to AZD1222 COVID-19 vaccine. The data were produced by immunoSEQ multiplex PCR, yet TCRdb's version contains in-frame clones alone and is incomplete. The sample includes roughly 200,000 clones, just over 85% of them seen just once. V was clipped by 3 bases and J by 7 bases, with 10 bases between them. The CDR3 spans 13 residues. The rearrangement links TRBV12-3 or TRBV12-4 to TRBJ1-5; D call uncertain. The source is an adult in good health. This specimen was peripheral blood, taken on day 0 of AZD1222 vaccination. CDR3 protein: CASSFGRRQPQHF. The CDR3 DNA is TGTGCCAGCAGTTTCGGAAGGAGACAGCCCCAGCATTTT.